This T cell receptor beta chain was identified during a study of blood T cell repertoires in COVID-19. Across the whole study: Samples of COVID-19 (acute and convalescent) were obtained from the United States, Italy and Spain.

This clone turned up a few times. Trimming took 5 bases from V and 5 from J; bases not matched to a gene: 8. The CDR3 consists of 15 residues. Per germline, CDR1 SGHTA and CDR2 FQGNSA. Generated by immunoSEQ multiplex PCR, the TCRdb table keeps only in-frame clones and is missing some. The sample contains approximately 85,000 clones, over 85% of which appear only once. This TCR came from a man aged 50 or older with acute or convalescent COVID-19. Sequenced: peripheral blood. This chain joins TRBV7-2 and TRBJ2-5, with 10 bases aligning to TRBD1. The CDR3 loop is CASSHRTGGRETQYF. In DNA, the CDR3 is TGTGCCAGCAGCCATCGGACAGGGGGGAGGGAGACCCAGTACTTC.